This T cell receptor beta chain emerged from a study of T-cell memory formation after mild COVID-19. Study results and caveats: Contracting CD8+ clones were enriched in EMRA, CD4+ mainly in CM and EM. Contracting clones from day 15 to 85 had balanced CD4/CD8; later expanders favoured CD4+.

TCRdb called the 5' RACE reads again in MiXCR, with one record for every CDR3 protein. This repertoire shows just over 150,000 distinct CDR3 sequences, 25% to 40% found once; its top ten account for more than 10%. The sample holds a few counts of this clonotype. Antigen unknown. V lost 3 bases and J 1 base, leaving 19 bases between the germline ends. This CDR3 contains 16 residues. Germline V gene data show CDR1 as DFQATT and CDR2 as SNEGSKA (reference sequence). This TCR derives from an adult woman who had mild COVID-19 (a few samples of this study predate the infection). Cell type and time point are not known. Sequenced material: PBMCs or a T cell subset sorted from them (not recorded which). The chain carries TRBV20-1 and TRBJ2-7, with D possibly being TRBD1 (5 bases). CDR3 DNA sequence: TGCAGTGCTAGTGAACAGGCTCCCCTGAGGTCCTACGAGCAGTACTTC. Translating gives CSASEQAPLRSYEQYF.